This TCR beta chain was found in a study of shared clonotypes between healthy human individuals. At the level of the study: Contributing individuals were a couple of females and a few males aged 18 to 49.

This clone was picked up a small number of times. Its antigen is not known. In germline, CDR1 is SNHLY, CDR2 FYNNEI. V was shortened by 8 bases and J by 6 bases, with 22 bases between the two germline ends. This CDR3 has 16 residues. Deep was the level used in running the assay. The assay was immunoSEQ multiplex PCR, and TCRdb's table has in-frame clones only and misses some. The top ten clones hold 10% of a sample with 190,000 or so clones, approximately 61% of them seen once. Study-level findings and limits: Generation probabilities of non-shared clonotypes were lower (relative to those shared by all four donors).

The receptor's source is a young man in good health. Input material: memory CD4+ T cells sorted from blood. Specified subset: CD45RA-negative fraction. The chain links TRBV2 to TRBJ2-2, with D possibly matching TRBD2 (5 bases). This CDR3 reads CASQLTGSISPGELFF. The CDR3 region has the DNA TGTGCCAGCCAGCTGACTGGGAGCATTAGTCCCGGGGAGCTGTTTTTT.